Detailed here is one TCR beta chain. Original handling: Nucleated cell counts were estimated from reference gene primer amplification. Produced via immunoSEQ multiplex PCR; TCRdb's table is partial and in-frame only. V and J calls and clone size follow that table, whereas D and trimming were derived from the DNA. The data hold some 16,000 clones, with roughly 79% observed a single time. There are 14 residues in the CDR3. Germline V CDR1 and CDR2: ENHRY, SYGVKD. Deletions cut 6 bases from V and 2 bases from J, with 11 bases between. The data stem from a study of blood T cell repertoires in COVID-19. At the level of the study: Acute and convalescent COVID-19 specimens originated in the United States, Italy and Spain. The cDNA or gDNA used as material had been derived from T cells, B-cell-depleted T cells, or PBMCs.

The chain links TRBV10-3 to TRBJ2-1, with TRBD2 as a possible D gene (6 bases). This clonotype was obtained from a man aged 70 or older with active or convalescent COVID-19. Sequenced sample: peripheral blood. The CDR3 loop is CAIRVRETYNEQFF. Here the CDR3 DNA reads TGTGCCATCAGAGTCCGGGAGACCTACAATGAGCAGTTCTTC.